Given below is one T cell receptor (beta chain) in context. These data belong to a study of cytomegalovirus exposure and HLA in healthy donors. In the PCR, 60 Vbeta and 13 Jbeta primers were used. Clones were sequenced by immunoSEQ multiplex PCR, and TCRdb holds only the in-frame ones, with some missing. In all, the sample yields 50,000 to 70,000 clones. This CDR3 is 14 amino acids long. In germline, CDR1 is SEHNR, CDR2 FQNEAQ (reference sequence). V lost 5 bases, J lost 4 bases, and 11 bases lay in between. Sequencing used PBMCs. The TCR was taken from a woman younger than 30 in good health and CMV-seronegative. The chain uses TRBV7-9 and TRBJ2-2; D remains unclear. CDR3 amino acids: CASSQDTGTGELFF. For the CDR3, the DNA is TGTGCCAGCAGCCAAGACACCGGCACCGGGGAGCTGTTTTTT.